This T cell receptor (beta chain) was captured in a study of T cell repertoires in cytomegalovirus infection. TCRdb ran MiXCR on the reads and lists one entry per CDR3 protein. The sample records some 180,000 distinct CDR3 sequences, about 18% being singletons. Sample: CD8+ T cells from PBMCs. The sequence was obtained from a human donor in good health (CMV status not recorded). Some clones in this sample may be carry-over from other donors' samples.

CDR3 sequence reads: CASSYEFRRLNTNEQFF. As DNA, the CDR3 is TGTGCCAGCAGTTACGAGTTTCGGAGACTGAACACCAATGAGCAGTTCTTC. The chain combines TRBV6-2 or TRBV6-3 with TRBJ2-1, with D unresolved. Germline assignment: CDR1 MNHEY and CDR2 SVGEGT. This CDR3 is 17 amino acids long. V was pared by 2 bases and J by 6 bases, with 20 bases between.